The 7 T cell receptor beta chains given below trace back to one sample, sequenced in a study of T-cell reconstitution after alpha-beta-depleted transplantation in children (dated by TCRdb to 2015 to 2016). The sample's treatment or condition label is to be understood as: allogeneic hematopoietic cell transplantation with graft depleted of TCRalphabeta T cells and CD19 B cells. Receptor amplification or capture employed PCR. Sequencing used an Illumina HiSeq 2500. TCR libraries were prepared with molecular barcoding, using unique molecular identifiers to normalize TCRbeta repertoire quantification. TCRdb trimmed public reads at Q25 via fastp, called clones via MiXCR and kept in-frame beta chains. For every CDR3 protein sequence, its rows merge into one entry that carries the most common genes and DNA. The sample profile shows about 98,000 distinct CDR3 sequences; about 22% of them were found once. The ten most abundant clones make up around a fifth of the sample.

Sequenced here: PBMCs, sampled before TCRalphabeta/CD19-depleted stem cell transplant. These receptors were collected from a boy aged 2 to 10 with acute lymphoblastic leukemia, due to receive a stem cell transplant.

The chain links TRBV15 to TRBJ2-5; D tentatively reads TRBD1 or TRBD2 (5 bases each). The germline V gene encodes CDR1 LNHNV and CDR2 YYDKDF (reference sequence). CDR3 length equals 16 residues. The V end was cut by 1 base, the J end by 3 bases, with 15 bases between. CDR3 protein: CATSRGSGTSKETQYF. As DNA, the CDR3 is TGTGCCACCAGCAGAGGTTCCGGGACGAGCAAAGAGACCCAGTACTTC.

This clonotype was found once. The V and J genes are TRBV30 and TRBJ1-2; the match to TRBD1 covers 12 bases. The germline V gene encodes CDR1 GTSNPN and CDR2 SVGIG (reference sequence). The trim removed 2 bases at V and 3 bases at J, leaving 10 bases unmatched. The CDR3 extends over 17 amino acids. For the CDR3, the DNA is TGTGCCTGGAGTAAGGGGACAGGGGGCTTTGGGGACTATGGCTACACCTTC. This sequence encodes CAWSKGTGGFGDYGYTF.

The rearrangement links TRBV10-3 to TRBJ2-7; TRBD1 or TRBD2 may be the D gene (5 bases each). Trimming pared 5 bases from V and 5 bases from J, leaving 22 bases between. Looked up from germline, CDR1 is ENHRY and CDR2 is SYGVKD. The CDR3 extends over 16 amino acids. The CDR3 DNA is TGTGCCATCAGTAAGAATACAGGAGGCCTTTCGGACGAGCAGTACTTC. This translates into CAISKNTGGLSDEQYF.

The chain combines TRBV11-2 with TRBJ2-7; 10 bases map to TRBD1. CDR1 SGHAT and CDR2 FQNNGV come from the germline V gene. This CDR3 spans 15 amino acids. After removal of 5 bases from V and 5 bases from J, the junction contained 9 bases not matched to a gene. The CDR3 region is CASSLRDRGINEQYF. CDR3 sequence (DNA): TGTGCCAGCAGCCTACGGGACAGGGGAATCAACGAGCAGTACTTC.

This clonotype has a count of ten or more. J is TRBJ2-7 and V is TRBV2; D perhaps matches TRBD1 (6 bases). This CDR3 has 12 residues. CDR1 SNHLY and CDR2 FYNNEI come from the germline V gene. V was shortened by 8 bases and J by 3 bases, with 11 bases between the two germline ends. CDR3: CASGRDNYEQYF. Written as DNA, the CDR3 is TGTGCCAGCGGACGGGACAACTACGAGCAGTACTTC.

There are a few counts of this clonotype. The rearrangement joins TRBV7-8 to TRBJ2-7, with TRBD1 matching over 9 bases. Germline V gene lookup returns CDR1 SGHVS and CDR2 FQNEAQ. The ends lost 5 bases at V and 0 bases at J; junction bases unmatched: 5. This CDR3 spans 15 amino acids. The CDR3, as DNA: TGTGCCAGCAGCAGGGACAGGGCTTACTCCTACGAGCAGTACTTC. This gives the protein CASSRDRAYSYEQYF.

The sample holds a few counts of this clonotype. The chain uses TRBV4-2 and TRBJ2-1, with TRBD2 as a possible D gene (8 bases). Germline V gene lookup returns CDR1 LGHNA and CDR2 YNFKEQ. The CDR3 is 15 residues long. The V end lost 5 bases, the J end lost 9 bases, and 20 bases lay between the germline ends. The CDR3 DNA reads TGTGCCAGCAGCTCGGGACTAGAGGGGGCGGGTGAGCAGTTCTTC. Its translation: CASSSGLEGAGEQFF.